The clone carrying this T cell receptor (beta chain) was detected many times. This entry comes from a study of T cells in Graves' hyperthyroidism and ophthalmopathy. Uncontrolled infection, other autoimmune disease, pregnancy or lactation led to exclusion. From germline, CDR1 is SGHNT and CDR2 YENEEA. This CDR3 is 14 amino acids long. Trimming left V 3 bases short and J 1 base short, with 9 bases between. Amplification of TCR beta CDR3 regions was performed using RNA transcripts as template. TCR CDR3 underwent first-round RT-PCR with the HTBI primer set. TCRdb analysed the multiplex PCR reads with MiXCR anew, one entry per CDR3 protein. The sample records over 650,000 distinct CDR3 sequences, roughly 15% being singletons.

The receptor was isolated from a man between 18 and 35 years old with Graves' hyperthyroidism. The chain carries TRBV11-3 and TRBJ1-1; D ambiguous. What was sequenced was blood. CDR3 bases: TGTGCCAGCAGCTTCAGGACGAAGAACACTGAAGCTTTCTTT. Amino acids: CASSFRTKNTEAFF.